This record concerns one T cell receptor (beta chain) sequence. Its recognized antigen is unknown. Per-base qualities were not stored, and no clone one base away is much larger. This sample is part of a study of T cell responses to AZD1222 COVID-19 vaccine (TCRdb year 2021). A note on the overall study: A total of approximately 230 trial participants underwent TCR sequencing, of whom some 210 received two doses of AZD1222 and roughly 25 received two doses of the MenACWY control vaccine. Trial participants were enrolled into age subgroups of 18-55, 56-69 and 70-plus years, which contained approximately 150, 30 and 60 TCR-sequenced participants, respectively.

The CDR3 covers 16 residues, taking in both the cysteine and the phenylalanine. The DNA shown is the 48-base CDR3, in frame from base 1. V ends up 2 bases short and J 0 bases short, with an unmatched junction base count of 3. CDR1 is given as MNHEY and CDR2 as SMNVEV, both from the germline V gene (reference sequence). Broader findings and caveats from the paper: Most participants were white British and females outnumbered males, and the authors suggested that clonal diversity may have been underestimated. No day 14 peak-response samples were available, so repertoires were characterized only after the peak T cell response. CD4 TCRs associated with the vaccine covered the entire spike protein, and the dominant responses were in regions 160-218 and 743-854. Conclusions about previously exposed vaccinees were limited because only six AZD1222 recipients were SARS-CoV-2 seropositive at baseline. The 56-69-year group was small, and its depth increase did not reach significance, likely because of low power. After two AZD1222 doses, both the breadth and the depth of spike-specific TCRs were significantly higher than at day 0 and than in MenACWY recipients. Nearly half of unique spike-specific TCRs reportedly recognized epitopes outside regions mutated in the B.1.351 and B.1.1.7 variants.

The CDR3 regions of human TCRbeta chains were analyzed by immunosequencing. Per the original workflow: TCRs in the repertoires were matched against a reference library of SARS-CoV-2-specific TCRs that had been generated with the MIRA antigen-specificity platform. Breadth was defined as the fraction of unique TCRs that were SARS-CoV-2-associated. Depth was defined as the fraction of total T cells that were SARS-CoV-2-associated. Using the MIRA data, each spike-specific TCR was mapped to the spike region that the TCR reacts to and placed in a CD4 or CD8 class. Log10-transformed breadth and depth values were compared by one-way ANOVA with Sidak's multiple comparisons tests. TCRdb carries this immuneACCESS record with in-frame sequences only. Its versions omit some clonotypes, under half of them owing to an unresolved V gene in the studies checked, with the rest unexplained. Clone size and V and J calls were adopted from that table, with D and trimming inferred from the DNA. The sample table contains roughly 97,000 clones; only one count was recorded for approximately 86% of them. The ten largest clones add up to 2.5% to 3.5% of the sample.

Explained via the paper, the time point label denotes: about 28 days (+/-7) after the second vaccine dose. The treatment or condition tag for this specimen amounts to: meningococcal conjugate vaccine given as trial control. Vaccinee samples came from UK trials COV001 and COV002, including a single-blind randomized controlled phase 2/3 trial of AZD1222 (ChAdOx1 nCoV-19) in healthy adults. Trial participant PBMC samples were collected at day 0 and day 28 after the second dose for TCRbeta chain sequencing. The chain is made from TRBV27 and TRBJ2-2; 7 bases in the junction line up with TRBD1. The source was peripheral blood, collected 28 days after the second dose of the MenACWY control vaccine. The TCR was taken from an adult who received the MenACWY meningococcal vaccine as a control. The bases read TGTGCCAGCAGTTTAAGGGACAGTGCGAACACCGGGGAGCTGTTTTTT. Its translation reads: CASSLRDSANTGELFF.